This T cell receptor beta chain was observed in a study of T-cell memory formation after mild COVID-19 (dated by TCRdb to 2020 to 2022). Regarding the research as a whole: TCR sequence clusters from the two donors were found to be largely donor specific. T-cell clones expanding and contracting after mild COVID-19 in two donors were tracked by longitudinal TCRalpha and TCRbeta repertoire sequencing. The cohort comprised two young, previously healthy adult volunteers, one female and one male.

From the cysteine through the phenylalanine, the CDR3 covers 15 amino acids. This entry keeps only the CDR3 DNA: 45 bases, framed from base 1. Trimming removed 6 bases from V and 0 bases from J, leaving 11 bases between the germline ends. Looking up the germline V gene yields CDR1 MNHNS and CDR2 SASEGT. The investigation overall reported the following: Contracting CD4+ clones were found mainly in CM and EM memory subsets, while CD8+ clones were enriched in EMRA. Some responding clones were found in pre-infection memory, which suggests that pre-existing cross-reactive memory T cells took part in the SARS-CoV-2 response. Whether the second-wave clones peaking on day 37 were SARS-CoV-2 specific was not confirmed. Balanced CD4/CD8 phenotypes were observed for clones contracting from day 15 to 85, whereas a bias towards CD4+ was observed for a second wave of clones expanding from day 15 to 37. The study covered only a couple of mild cases, and larger cohorts including severe cases with pre-infection samples were considered necessary.

TCRdb records Illumina NovaSeq 6000 as the sequencer. cDNA libraries for TCRalpha and TCRbeta were prepared by 5'RACE using constant-segment primers, with sample barcodes and unique molecular identifiers added. RNA was extracted from every sample with Trizol reagent. Amplification of the libraries took two PCR steps, and the second step added a second sample barcode plus Illumina TruSeq adapters. Sequencing of libraries was performed on an Illumina NovaSeq with 2 x 150 bp paired-end reads. From the authors' description of their analysis: Reads were demultiplexed and collapsed into UMI-guided consensus sequences with migec v1.2.7. With mixcr v2.1.11, UMI consensuses were aligned to TRA and TRB V and J templates and assembled into clonotypes. A clonotype was counted as expanded or contracted only when both edgeR and NoisET called the clonotype significant, with the noise models trained on biological replicates. For edgeR calls, a false discovery rate-adjusted p below 0.01 and a log2 fold-change threshold of 1 were applied. PCA with hierarchical clustering of max-normalized trajectories of the 1000 most abundant clonotypes was used as exploratory dynamics analysis. The CD4 or CD8 phenotype of responding clones was assigned using the separately sequenced CD4+ and CD8+ repertoires. Using fastp trimming at Q25 and MiXCR clonotype assembly, TCRdb reanalyzed the public sequencing data and kept in-frame beta chains. Merged by CDR3 protein, the rows form single entries marked with the most common genes and DNA. The V and J calls reflect TCRdb's pipeline rather than the authors' work. Within this sample are roughly 50,000 distinct CDR3 sequences, with 10% to 15% of them counted one time only. Under 25% of the sample is held by the ten biggest clonotypes.

Comments on this clonotype: The antigen it recognizes is unknown. The sample holds no much larger clone one base away, and base qualities are not on file.

Ficoll-Paque density gradient centrifugation was the method used to isolate PBMCs. The TCR originated in a man between 18 and 29 years old who had mild COVID-19 (a few samples of this study predate the infection). The sample titles of this study are shuffled in the database, so cell type and time point are left out; the donor was told from shared clones. The sample taken for sequencing was PBMCs or a T cell subset sorted from them (not recorded which). The chain uses TRBV6-1 and TRBJ1-4, with the D gene call left open. CDR3 reads: CASRRQATTNEKLFF. The DNA is TGTGCCAGCAGGCGCCAGGCAACAACTAATGAAAAACTGTTTTTT.